Each of the 24 T cell receptor beta chains below was sequenced from the same sample in a study of cytomegalovirus exposure and HLA in healthy donors. The PCR was carried out with 60 Vbeta primers and 13 Jbeta primers. Only in-frame clones appear in the TCRdb table, and some are missing; sequencing was by immunoSEQ multiplex PCR. The sample includes 150,000 to 200,000 clones, 79% of them seen just once. The specimen was PBMCs. The receptor source for this set is a woman aged 45-59 years in good health and CMV-seronegative.

V gene TRBV18 combines with J gene TRBJ2-2, with a tentative D call TRBD1 (5 bases). There are 13 residues in the CDR3. Trimming removed 6 bases from V and 5 bases from J, with 10 bases in between. The germline V gene encodes CDR1 KGHSH and CDR2 LQKENI. CDR3 sequence reads: CASSPTETGELFF. CDR3 DNA: TGTGCCAGCTCCCCGACAGAGACCGGGGAGCTGTTTTTT.

This clone showed up just once. CDR3 nucleotides: TGTGCCAGCAGTGTCCGACTAGCGGGAGACAATGAGCAGTTCTTC. Translation gives CASSVRLAGDNEQFF. This rearrangement joins TRBV27 to TRBJ2-1, with TRBD2 matching 12 bases. After removal of 5 bases from V and 5 bases from J, the junction contained 4 bases not matched to a gene. This CDR3 has 15 amino acids. From germline, CDR1 is MNHEY and CDR2 SMNVEV (reference sequence).

Only a few counts were recorded for this clone. This chain connects TRBV7-6 to TRBJ1-4; TRBD1 agrees at 9 bases. The ends lost 8 bases at V and 7 bases at J; junction bases unmatched: 5. The CDR3 is 13 residues long. Germline assignment: CDR1 SGHVS and CDR2 FNYEAQ. The CDR3: CASGPGQGEKLFF. CDR3 sequence (DNA): TGTGCCAGCGGGCCGGGACAGGGTGAAAAACTGTTTTTT.

As for this clone: The junction shows a germline mismatch at one end, possibly a read error. The chain is built from TRBV7-9 and TRBJ1-1; no clear D gene. The CDR3 is 13 residues long. CDR1 and CDR2 from the germline V gene are SEHNR and FQNEAQ (reference sequence). CDR3 DNA sequence: TGTTCCAGCAGCTTGCCTCGGACTACTGAAGCTTTCTTT. It yields the protein CSSSLPRTTEAFF.

This clone has just one count. The rearrangement uses TRBV4-3 and TRBJ1-3; TRBD1 matches at 7 bases. V shed 3 bases, J shed 2 bases, and the junction held 7 bases outside the gene matches. This CDR3 is 16 amino acids long. Germline V CDR1 and CDR2: LGHNA, YSLEER. This CDR3 reads CASSQGPTGPGNTIYF. For the CDR3, the DNA is TGCGCCAGCAGCCAGGGACCGACAGGGCCTGGAAACACCATATATTTT.

J is TRBJ2-1 and V is TRBV10-2, with D tentatively TRBD2 (5 bases). Trimming cost V 2 bases and J 0 bases, with 5 bases left between them. The CDR3 length is 14 residues. Germline lookup yields CDR1 WSHSY and CDR2 SAAADI. CDR3 DNA sequence: TGCGCCAGCAGTGAGGGGAGCTCCTACAATGAGCAGTTCTTC. Its protein is CASSEGSSYNEQFF.

The chain couples TRBV5-1 to TRBJ2-1; no reliable D call. CDR1 SGHRS and CDR2 YFSETQ come from the germline V gene. The CDR3 has 12 amino acids. Deletions cut 0 bases from V and 8 bases from J, with 6 bases between. CDR3 DNA sequence: TGCGCCAGCAGCTTGGTCATGTATGAGCAGTTCTTC. This encodes CASSLVMYEQFF.

The chain recombines TRBV11-3 with TRBJ2-3; D may be TRBD2 (6 bases). CDR1 SGHNT and CDR2 YENEEA come from the germline V gene. The germline V and J ends were trimmed by 5 bases and 1 base, with 7 bases remaining between them. This CDR3 contains 13 residues. CDR3 DNA: TGTGCCAGCAGCCCGGGGGGCACAGATACGCAGTATTTT. Translation: CASSPGGTDTQYF.

V and J are TRBV15 and TRBJ2-5, with a weak D call TRBD1 (5 bases). Trimming cost V 1 base and J 4 bases, with 13 bases left between them. The CDR3 is 15 amino acids. The V gene's germline CDR1 is LNHNV and CDR2 YYDKDF (reference sequence). The CDR3 sequence is CATSRAGRDGETQYF. The CDR3 DNA follows: TGTGCCACCAGCAGAGCGGGCAGGGATGGAGAGACCCAGTACTTC.

The chain couples TRBV7-9 to TRBJ2-7, with a possible D match to TRBD1 (6 bases). V was shortened by 5 bases and J by 0 bases, with 14 bases between the two germline ends. The CDR3 length is 15 residues. Looked up from germline, CDR1 is SEHNR and CDR2 is FQNEAQ (reference sequence). The CDR3 nucleotides read TGTGCCAGCAGCCCTAGTGGACAGATCTCCTACGAGCAGTACTTC. It specifies CASSPSGQISYEQYF.

The chain combines TRBV4-2 with TRBJ2-2, with 14 nucleotides matching TRBD2. The CDR3 consists of 19 residues. From germline, CDR1 is LGHNA and CDR2 YNFKEQ. V lost 5 bases and J lost 0; bases outside the gene matches: 8. The CDR3 region is CASSIRATSGGANTGELFF. The CDR3 bases are TGTGCCAGCAGCATACGGGCGACTAGCGGGGGGGCGAACACCGGGGAGCTGTTTTTT.

The J gene is TRBJ1-2, the V gene TRBV12-5, with a possible D match to TRBD1 (5 bases). Germline CDR1 LGHNT, CDR2 FRNRAP. The ends were cut back, 4 bases at V and 6 bases at J, with 12 bases in the middle. This CDR3 region has 13 residues. The DNA for the CDR3 is TGTGCTAGTGGTTCCAGCAGGGCCAATGGCTACACCTTC. Translation gives CASGSSRANGYTF.

The V gene is TRBV29-1, the J gene TRBJ1-5; a weak D match, TRBD1 (5 bases). V was clipped by 5 bases and J by 4 bases, with 9 bases between them. Germline V gives CDR1 SQVTM, CDR2 ANQGSEA. The CDR3 contains 12 residues. The CDR3 is CSVRGVNQPQHF. The CDR3 DNA sequence: TGCAGCGTTCGGGGGGTTAATCAGCCCCAGCATTTT.

This clone came up a few times. V usage is TRBV6-4 and J usage is TRBJ2-1, with 7 positions matching TRBD1. The CDR3 contains 14 residues. CDR1 is MRHNA and CDR2 is SNTAGT in the germline V gene. V lost 4 bases, J lost 8 bases, and 8 bases stayed unmatched. The CDR3 sequence is CASSAGTEQDEQFF. CDR3 nucleotides: TGTGCCAGCAGTGCCGGGACAGAACAGGATGAGCAGTTCTTC.

V is TRBV28 and J is TRBJ1-5; D not resolved. The CDR3 runs 12 residues. V was shortened by 5 bases and J by 4 bases, with 6 bases between the two germline ends. Looked up from germline, CDR1 is MDHEN and CDR2 is SYDVKM. CDR3: CASSPLNQPQHF. The CDR3 DNA sequence: TGTGCCAGCAGTCCCTTAAATCAGCCCCAGCATTTT.

The CDR3 region has the DNA TGTGCCAGCAGCTTAGGCCTACAAGAGACCCAGTACTTC. This sequence encodes CASSLGLQETQYF. This rearrangement joins TRBV13 to TRBJ2-5; D is unresolved. In germline, CDR1 is PRHDT, CDR2 FYEKMQ (reference sequence). The CDR3 runs 13 residues. Trimming stripped 0 bases from V and 2 bases from J, with 4 bases between.

This rearrangement joins TRBV5-1 to TRBJ1-2; D not certain. Per the germline V gene, CDR1 is SGHRS and CDR2 is YFSETQ. V lost 1 base and J lost 3, with 4 bases in between. The CDR3 has 12 residues. As DNA, the CDR3 is TGCGCCAGCAGCTTGACAGACTATGGCTACACCTTC. Amino acid sequence: CASSLTDYGYTF.

CDR3 in amino acids: CASSPRGAGEPYEQYF. The CDR3, as DNA: TGTGCCAGCAGCCCTAGGGGAGCGGGGGAGCCCTACGAGCAGTACTTC. This rearrangement joins TRBV2 to TRBJ2-7; 8 positions match TRBD2. The trim removed 6 bases at V and 2 bases at J, leaving 12 bases unmatched. The germline V gene has CDR1 SNHLY and CDR2 FYNNEI. CDR3 length: 16 residues.

The chain uses TRBV7-2 and TRBJ1-5; TRBD1 aligns across 8 bases. CDR1 is SGHTA, CDR2 FQGNSA, per germline. V lost 0 bases to trimming and J lost 4 bases; unmatched junction nucleotides: 8. The CDR3 sequence is 17 residues long. The CDR3 DNA is TGTGCCAGCAGCTTAGCGGGTGACAGGGGAGGAAATCAGCCCCAGCATTTT. This gives the protein CASSLAGDRGGNQPQHF.

The rearrangement links TRBV9 to TRBJ2-1; the D is unclear. V was clipped by 3 bases and J by 0 bases, with 10 bases between them. The CDR3 consists of 15 residues. Germline lookup yields CDR1 SGDLS and CDR2 YYNGEE. CDR3 region: CASSGPHSSYNEQFF. The CDR3 DNA reads TGTGCCAGCAGCGGGCCCCACAGCTCCTACAATGAGCAGTTCTTC.

The rearrangement joins TRBV2 to TRBJ1-3, with D perhaps matching TRBD1 (5 bases). The length of the CDR3 is 15 residues. V dropped 1 base and J dropped 4 bases, with 11 bases sitting between them. Germline lookup yields CDR1 SNHLY and CDR2 FYNNEI. The CDR3 region is CASSEGARGGNTIYF. In DNA form, the CDR3 reads TGTGCCAGCAGTGAAGGGGCAAGGGGAGGAAACACCATATATTTT.

This chain links TRBV25-1 with TRBJ1-1; TRBD1 is a possible D gene (5 bases). This CDR3 region has 12 residues. With 3 bases removed from V and 5 bases from J, the gap between germline ends came to 7 bases. Germline V gives CDR1 MGHDK, CDR2 SYGVNS. Here the CDR3 reads CASSDGGTEAFF. The CDR3 DNA follows: TGTGCCAGCAGTGATGGGGGGACTGAAGCTTTCTTT. The complete variable domain, with remaining parts taken from reference TRBV25-1 and TRBJ1-1, reads EADIYQTPRYLVIGTGKKITLECSQTMGHDKMYWYQQDPGMELHLIHYSYGVNSTEKGDLSSESTVSRIRTEHFPLTLESARPSHTSQYLCASSDGGTEAFFGQGTRLTVV.

This rearrangement joins TRBV18 to TRBJ2-7; 8 bases fit TRBD2. Trimming at V came to 1 base and at J to 6 bases, leaving 8 bases not matched to a gene. The germline V gene has CDR1 KGHSH and CDR2 LQKENI. This CDR3 spans 15 amino acids. The CDR3 reads CASSPLSAGDGEQYF. The DNA for the CDR3 is TGTGCCAGCTCACCACTGTCAGCGGGAGACGGCGAGCAGTACTTC.

Regarding this clone: No conserved phenylalanine or tryptophan ends this CDR3, so it is likely a read error. No DNA is shown, since the ends of the CDR3 on it are uncertain; the CDR3 is the one TCRdb lists. This rearrangement joins TRBV5-1 to TRBJ1-6; the table's D call, TRBD1, has no DNA check behind it. The CDR3 length equals 13 residues, ends included. Germline-derived CDR1 and CDR2 are SGHRS and YFSETQ. CDR3 loop: CASSLELEAQGCI.